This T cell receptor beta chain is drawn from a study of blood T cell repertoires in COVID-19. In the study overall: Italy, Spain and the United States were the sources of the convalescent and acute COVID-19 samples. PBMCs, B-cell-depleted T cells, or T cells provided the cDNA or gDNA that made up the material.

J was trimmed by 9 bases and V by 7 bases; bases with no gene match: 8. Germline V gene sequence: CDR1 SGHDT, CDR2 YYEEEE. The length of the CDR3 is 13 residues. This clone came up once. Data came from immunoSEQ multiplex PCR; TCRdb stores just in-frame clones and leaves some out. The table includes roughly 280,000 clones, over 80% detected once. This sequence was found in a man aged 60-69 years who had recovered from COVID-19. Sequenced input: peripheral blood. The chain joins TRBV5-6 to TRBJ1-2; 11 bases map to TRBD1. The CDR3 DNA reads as TGTGCCAGCTCGGGACAGGGGGTCCCAAGCTACACCTTC. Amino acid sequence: CASSGQGVPSYTF. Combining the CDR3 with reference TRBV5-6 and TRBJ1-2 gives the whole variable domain DAGVTQSPTHLIKTRGQQVTLRCSPKSGHDTVSWYQQALGQGPQFIFQYYEEEERQRGNFPDRFSGHQFPNYSSELNVNALLLGDSALYLCASSGQGVPSYTFGSGTRLTVV.